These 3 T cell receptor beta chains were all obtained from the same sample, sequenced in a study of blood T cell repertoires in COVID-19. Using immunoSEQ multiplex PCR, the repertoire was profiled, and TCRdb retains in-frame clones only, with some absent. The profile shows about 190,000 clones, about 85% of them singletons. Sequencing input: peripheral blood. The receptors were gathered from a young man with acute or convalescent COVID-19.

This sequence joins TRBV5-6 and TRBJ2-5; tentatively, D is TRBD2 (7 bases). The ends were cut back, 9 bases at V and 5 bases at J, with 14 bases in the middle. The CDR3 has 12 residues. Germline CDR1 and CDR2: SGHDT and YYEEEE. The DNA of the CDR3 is TGTGCCACGGGGGGCAAATTGGAGACCCAGTACTTC. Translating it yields CATGGKLETQYF.

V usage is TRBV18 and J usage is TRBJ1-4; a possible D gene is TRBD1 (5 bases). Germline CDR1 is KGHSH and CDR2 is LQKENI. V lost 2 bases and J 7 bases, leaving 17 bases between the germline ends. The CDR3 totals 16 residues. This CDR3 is CASSPSIRQGSEKLFF. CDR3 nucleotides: TGTGCCAGCTCACCAAGTATCCGGCAGGGAAGTGAAAAACTGTTTTTT.

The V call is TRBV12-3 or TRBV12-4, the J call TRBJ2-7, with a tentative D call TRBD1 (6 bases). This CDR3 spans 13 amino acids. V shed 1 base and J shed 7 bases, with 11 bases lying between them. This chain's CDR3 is CASSLGKGVEQYF. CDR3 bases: TGTGCCAGCAGTTTAGGGAAGGGGGTAGAGCAGTACTTC.